The 5 T cell receptor beta chains given below trace back to one sample, sequenced in a study of blood T cell repertoires in COVID-19. The table came from immunoSEQ multiplex PCR; TCRdb's copy has only in-frame clones and leaves some out. This sample carries roughly 38,000 clones, around 70% of them seen once, and the ten largest clones take over 9.5%. Sequenced input: peripheral blood. All receptors derive from an older man with COVID-19, enrolled during active disease.

The rearrangement uses TRBV5-1 and TRBJ2-1, with TRBD2 matching 11 bases. V lost 0 bases to trimming and J lost 4 bases; unmatched junction nucleotides: 0. The CDR3 length is 15 residues. In germline, CDR1 is SGHRS, CDR2 YFSETQ. As DNA, the CDR3 is TGCGCCAGCAGCTTGGCTAGCGGGGGGTACAATGAGCAGTTCTTC. This gives the protein CASSLASGGYNEQFF.

The rearrangement joins TRBV6-4 to TRBJ1-2; possible D gene TRBD1, 6 bases. The CDR3 consists of 15 residues. Germline V lookup: CDR1 MRHNA, CDR2 SNTAGT. V lost 7 bases and J 4 bases, leaving 19 bases between the germline ends. The CDR3, as DNA: TGTGCCAGCAAAGCGGGACACCAACAACTCTATGGCTACACCTTC. Protein sequence: CASKAGHQQLYGYTF.

V usage is TRBV27 and J usage is TRBJ1-2; D is unresolved. The CDR3 spans 12 residues. The germline V and J ends were trimmed by 5 bases and 7 bases, with 11 bases remaining between them. Germline assignment: CDR1 MNHEY and CDR2 SMNVEV (reference sequence). For the CDR3, the DNA is TGTGCCAGCAGTCCGCCCGCAGGTGGCTACACCTTC. Its protein product is CASSPPAGGYTF.

The chain recombines TRBV20-1 with TRBJ2-5; D unresolved. The V end lost 2 bases, the J end lost 4 bases, and 5 bases lay between the germline ends. The CDR3 runs 11 residues. Germline CDR1 is DFQATT and CDR2 is SNEGSKA (reference sequence). DNA for the CDR3: TGCAGTGCTAGACTCGGAGAGACCCAGTACTTC. As protein: CSARLGETQYF.

Notes on this clone: One end of the junction is discordant with germline, which a read error may explain. This chain links TRBV2 with TRBJ1-5; unclear D gene. CDR3 length equals 14 residues. Germline loops: CDR1 SNHLY, CDR2 FYNNEI. CDR3 loop: CASSEDNSNQPQHF. The CDR3 DNA follows: TGTGCCAGCAGCGAAGACAATAGCAATCAGCCCCAGCATTTT.